These T cell receptor beta chains were read from a single sample in a study of patients and donors after allogeneic stem cell transplantation. Using its own MiXCR run on the RT-PCR reads, TCRdb lists one record per CDR3 protein. This table holds about a million distinct CDR3 sequences, approximately 19% found once. The sample taken for sequencing was blood, either unsorted or a sorted T cell fraction (not recorded which). The receptors originated from a human donor who was either an allogeneic HSCT recipient or a stem cell or donor lymphocyte infusion donor (not recorded which). It is not recorded whose cells these are; they may come from a transplant donor. The CDR3 runs from the conserved cysteine through the conserved F or W. The order of the fields is CDR3 length, V gene, clone size, J gene, D gene, CDR3 protein, CDR3 DNA. D genes are given only for firm matches. A clone size is listed for some rows: how often the clone was seen (once, few, many), or a class if it is expanded.

>20|TRBV5-1|few|TRBJ2-1|TRBD2
CASSLGEFWGEGLPLNEQFF
TGCGCCAGCAGCTTGGGGGAATTTTGGGGGGAGGGCCTCCCGCTCAATGAGCAGTTCTTC
>13|TRBV24-1|-|TRBJ2-1|-
CATQQAIYNEQFF
TGTGCCACCCAGCAGGCGATCTACAATGAGCAGTTCTTC
>18|TRBV25-1|-|TRBJ1-6|-
CASSETRPGSTYNSPLHF
TGTGCCAGCAGTGAGACACGACCGGGGAGTACTTATAATTCACCCCTCCACTTT
>16|TRBV20-1|-|TRBJ1-2|-
CSARESAPGGRFGYTF
TGCAGTGCTAGAGAATCCGCCCCAGGAGGGAGATTTGGCTACACCTTC
>13|TRBV11-2|many|TRBJ2-1|-
CASSPGPYNEQFF
TGCGCCAGCAGCCCAGGACCTTACAATGAGCAGTTCTTC
>15|TRBV19|-|TRBJ2-3|-
CASSIRGPRTDTQYF
TGTGCCAGTAGTATAAGAGGACCCCGGACAGATACGCAGTATTTT
>17|TRBV9|few|TRBJ2-1|-
CASSPPPGREGGNEQFF
TGTGCCAGCAGCCCACCCCCGGGGAGGGAAGGGGGCAATGAGCAGTTCTTC
>14|TRBV20-1|-|TRBJ1-1|-
CSARSRDTNTEAFF
TGCAGTGCCCGGAGCCGGGACACGAACACTGAAGCTTTCTTT
>13|TRBV27|many|TRBJ1-2|-
CASSTTGTYGYTF
TGTGCCAGCAGTACTACAGGGACCTATGGCTACACCTTC
>17|TRBV11-2|-|TRBJ2-1|TRBD2
CASSSVGGTRRRNEQFF
TGTGCCAGCAGCTCAGTGGGTGGGACTAGGAGGCGAAATGAGCAGTTCTTC